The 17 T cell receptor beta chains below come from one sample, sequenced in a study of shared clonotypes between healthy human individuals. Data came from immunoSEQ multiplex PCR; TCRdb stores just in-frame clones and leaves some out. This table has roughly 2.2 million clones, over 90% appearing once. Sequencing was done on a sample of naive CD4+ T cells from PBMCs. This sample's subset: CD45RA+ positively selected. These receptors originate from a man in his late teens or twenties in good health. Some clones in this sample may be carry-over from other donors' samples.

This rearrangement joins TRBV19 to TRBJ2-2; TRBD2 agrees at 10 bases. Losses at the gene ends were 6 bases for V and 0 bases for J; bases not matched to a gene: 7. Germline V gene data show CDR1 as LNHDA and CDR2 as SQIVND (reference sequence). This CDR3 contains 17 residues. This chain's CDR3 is CASRIQLAGSNTGELFF. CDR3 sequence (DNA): TGTGCCAGTAGGATTCAACTAGCGGGATCGAACACCGGGGAGCTGTTTTTT.

CDR3 loop: CASSLGTSGLNEQFF. CDR3 bases: TGTGCCAGCAGCCTAGGGACTAGCGGCCTCAATGAGCAGTTCTTC. The V and J genes are TRBV7-3 and TRBJ2-1, with 11 bases fitting TRBD2. Germline CDR1 is SGHTA and CDR2 is FQGTGA. V trimming: 5 bases; J trimming: 6 bases; junction bases outside the gene matches: 6. This CDR3 spans 15 amino acids.

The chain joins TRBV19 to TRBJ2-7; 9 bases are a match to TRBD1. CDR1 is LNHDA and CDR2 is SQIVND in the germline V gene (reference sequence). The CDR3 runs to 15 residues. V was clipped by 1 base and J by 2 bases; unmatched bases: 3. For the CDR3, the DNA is TGTGCCAGTAGTATAGTGGGACAGGGCACCTACGAGCAGTACTTC. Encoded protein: CASSIVGQGTYEQYF.

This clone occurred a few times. CDR3 loop: CASSLEGETEAFF. CDR3 bases: TGCGCCAGCAGCTTGGAGGGGGAAACTGAAGCTTTCTTT. The chain has TRBV5-1 and TRBJ1-1, with D possibly TRBD1 on 6 matching bases. The CDR3 length is 13 residues. The V gene's germline CDR1 is SGHRS and CDR2 YFSETQ. V dropped 0 bases and J dropped 5 bases, with 8 bases sitting between them.

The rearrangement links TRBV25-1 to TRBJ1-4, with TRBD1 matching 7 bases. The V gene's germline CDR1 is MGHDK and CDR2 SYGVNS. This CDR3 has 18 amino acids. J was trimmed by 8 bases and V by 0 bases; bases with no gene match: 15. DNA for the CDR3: TGTGCCAGCAGTGAATATTGGCTCGGGGCCAGGGGGGGAGAAAAACTGTTTTTT. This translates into CASSEYWLGARGGEKLFF.

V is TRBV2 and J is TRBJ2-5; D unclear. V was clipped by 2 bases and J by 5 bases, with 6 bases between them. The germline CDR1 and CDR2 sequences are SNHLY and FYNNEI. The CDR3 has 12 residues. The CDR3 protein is CASSESEETQYF. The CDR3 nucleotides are TGTGCCAGCAGTGAATCTGAGGAGACCCAGTACTTC.

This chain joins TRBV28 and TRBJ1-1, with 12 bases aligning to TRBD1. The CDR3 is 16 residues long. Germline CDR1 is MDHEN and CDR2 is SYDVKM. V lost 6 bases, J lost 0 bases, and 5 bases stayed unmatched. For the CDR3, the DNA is TGTGCCAGCAGGGGAGGGACAGGGGGCATGAACACTGAAGCTTTCTTT. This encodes CASRGGTGGMNTEAFF.

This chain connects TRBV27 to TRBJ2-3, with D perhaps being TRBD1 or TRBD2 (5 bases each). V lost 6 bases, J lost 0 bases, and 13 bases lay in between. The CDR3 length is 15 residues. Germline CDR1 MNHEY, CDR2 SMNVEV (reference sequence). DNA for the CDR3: TGTGCCAGCAGACCTTTGGGGGAGAGCACAGATACGCAGTATTTT. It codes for CASRPLGESTDTQYF.

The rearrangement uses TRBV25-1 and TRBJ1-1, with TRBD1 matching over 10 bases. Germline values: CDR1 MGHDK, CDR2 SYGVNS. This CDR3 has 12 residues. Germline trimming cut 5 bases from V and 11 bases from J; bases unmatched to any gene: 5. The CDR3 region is CASSRQGARAFF. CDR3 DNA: TGTGCCAGCAGTCGACAGGGGGCGCGGGCTTTCTTT.

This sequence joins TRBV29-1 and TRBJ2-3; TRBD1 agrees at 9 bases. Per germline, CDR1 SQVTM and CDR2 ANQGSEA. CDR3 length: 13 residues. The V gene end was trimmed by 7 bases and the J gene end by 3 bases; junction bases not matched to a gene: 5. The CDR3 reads CSAKGQGTDTQYF. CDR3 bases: TGCAGCGCTAAGGGACAGGGAACAGATACGCAGTATTTT.

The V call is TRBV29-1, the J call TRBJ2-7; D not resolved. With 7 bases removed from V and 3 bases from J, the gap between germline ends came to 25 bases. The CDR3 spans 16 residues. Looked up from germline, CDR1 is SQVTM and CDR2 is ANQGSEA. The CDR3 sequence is CSAGTGRSSSLYEQYF. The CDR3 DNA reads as TGCAGCGCTGGAACCGGACGGAGTTCTTCCCTCTACGAGCAGTACTTC.

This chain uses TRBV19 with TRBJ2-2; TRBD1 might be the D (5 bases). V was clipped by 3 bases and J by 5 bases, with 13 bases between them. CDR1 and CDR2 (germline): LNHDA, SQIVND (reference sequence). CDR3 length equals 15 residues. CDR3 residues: CASSMGRVRTGELFF. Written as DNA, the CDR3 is TGTGCCAGTAGTATGGGCAGGGTGAGAACCGGGGAGCTGTTTTTT.

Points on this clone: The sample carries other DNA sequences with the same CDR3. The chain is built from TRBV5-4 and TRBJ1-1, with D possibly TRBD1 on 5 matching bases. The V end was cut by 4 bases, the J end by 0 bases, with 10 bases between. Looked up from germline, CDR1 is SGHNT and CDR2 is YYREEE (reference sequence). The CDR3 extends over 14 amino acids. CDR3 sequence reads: CASSLGQMNTEAFF. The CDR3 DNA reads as TGTGCCAGCAGCCTGGGGCAGATGAACACTGAAGCTTTCTTT. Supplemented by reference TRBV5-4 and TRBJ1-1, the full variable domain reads ETGVTQSPTHLIKTRGQQVTLRCSSQSGHNTVSWYQQALGQGPQFIFQYYREEENGRGNFPPRFSGLQFPNYSSELNVNALELDDSALYLCASSLGQMNTEAFFGQGTRLTVV.

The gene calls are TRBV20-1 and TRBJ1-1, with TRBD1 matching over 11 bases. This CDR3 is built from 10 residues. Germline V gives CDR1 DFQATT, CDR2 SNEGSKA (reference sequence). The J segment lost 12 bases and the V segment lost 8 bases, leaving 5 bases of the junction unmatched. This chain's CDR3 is CSPGTGGTFF. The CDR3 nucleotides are TGCAGTCCCGGGACAGGGGGAACTTTCTTT.

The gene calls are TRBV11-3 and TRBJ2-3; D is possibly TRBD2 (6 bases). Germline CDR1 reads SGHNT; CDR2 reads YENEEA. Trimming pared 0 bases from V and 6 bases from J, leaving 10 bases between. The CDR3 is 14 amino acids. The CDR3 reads CASSLDRGVDTQYF. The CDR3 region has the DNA TGTGCCAGCAGCTTAGATCGCGGGGTGGATACGCAGTATTTT.

The CDR3: CASRTRTGTEAFF. The CDR3 DNA sequence: TGTGCCAGCAGAACTAGGACGGGGACTGAAGCTTTCTTT. The chain has TRBV2 and TRBJ1-1; D gene uncertain. The CDR3 runs 13 residues. V lost 6 bases, J lost 5 bases, and 13 bases lay in between. Germline-derived CDR1 and CDR2 are SNHLY and FYNNEI.

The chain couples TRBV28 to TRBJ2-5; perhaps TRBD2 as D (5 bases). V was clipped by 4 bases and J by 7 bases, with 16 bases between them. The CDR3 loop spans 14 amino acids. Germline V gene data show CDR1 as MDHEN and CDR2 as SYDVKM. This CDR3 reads CASSSGGRGRTQYF. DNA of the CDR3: TGTGCCAGCAGTTCCGGCGGCCGGGGTAGGACCCAGTACTTC.